Listed below are T cell receptor beta chains from one sample, sequenced in a study of human T cells and chemical hapten exposure. MiXCR, run by TCRdb on the RACE reads, gives a single entry per CDR3 protein. The sample lists roughly 110,000 distinct CDR3 sequences; around 10% were seen once. Specimen: whole blood, collected in connection with sensitization to the hapten diphenylcyclopropenone (DPC). Receptors were obtained from a woman aged 45 to 65 with alopecia areata. Some clones in this sample may be carry-over from other donors' samples. Both conserved end residues are part of each CDR3. The D gene is left open where the match is weak. Only some rows state a clone size, as once, few, many or a class for expanded clones.

v_gene	abundance	d_gene	len	j_gene	CDR3nt	CDR3aa
TRBV12-3/TRBV12-4	.	.	13	TRBJ2-7	TGTGCCAGCAGTTTAGGAGTCTTTTACGAGCAGTACTTC	CASSLGVFYEQYF
TRBV6-6	.	.	12	TRBJ1-5	TGTGCCAGCAAAGGGGGTGATCAGCCCCAGCATTTT	CASKGGDQPQHF
TRBV5-1	.	.	13	TRBJ2-7	TGCGCCAGCAGCTACGGGCAGGGAGGCGAGCAGTACTTC	CASSYGQGGEQYF
TRBV10-1	.	.	15	TRBJ1-4	TGCGCCAGCAGTGCCGGATCTTCAACTAATGAAAAACTGTTTTTT	CASSAGSSTNEKLFF
TRBV13	few	.	19	TRBJ1-1	TGTGCCAGCAGCTTAGTAGTCGGTCGTACTGTACTTCGGAACACTGAAGCTTTCTTT	CASSLVVGRTVLRNTEAFF
TRBV19	.	.	16	TRBJ2-1	TGTGCCAGTAGTATAGTCCATAGGGTCTCCTACAATGAGCAGTTCTTC	CASSIVHRVSYNEQFF
TRBV10-3	few	.	14	TRBJ1-6	TGTGCCATCAGGCTCCGGGACGATAATTCACCCCTCCACTTT	CAIRLRDDNSPLHF
TRBV3-1	many	.	15	TRBJ2-7	TGTGCCAGCAGCCAAGAGTTGGGGACGGCCTACGAGCAGTACTTC	CASSQELGTAYEQYF
TRBV28	.	TRBD2	12	TRBJ2-1	TGTGCCAGCAGTTCTAGCGGGGGGGAGCAGTTCTTC	CASSSSGGEQFF
TRBV5-1	.	.	11	TRBJ1-1	TGCGCCAGCAGCTTAGACTATCGAGCTTTCTTT	CASSLDYRAFF
TRBV5-1	.	.	14	TRBJ1-1	TGCGCCAGCAGCCGGGACGGCCCGAACACTGAAGCTTTCTTT	CASSRDGPNTEAFF
TRBV6-2/TRBV6-3	many	.	15	TRBJ1-1	TGTGCCAGCAGTTACCGTTTAGGGCAGGGCGGTGAAGCTTTCTTT	CASSYRLGQGGEAFF
TRBV6-5	few	.	11	TRBJ2-5	TGTGCCAGCAATTCGGAAGAGACCCAGTACTTC	CASNSEETQYF
TRBV6-2/TRBV6-3	few	.	16	TRBJ2-5	TGTGCCAGCACCGGGACGACGGGCTCCTCGCAAGAGACCCAGTACTTC	CASTGTTGSSQETQYF
TRBV7-2	.	.	11	TRBJ2-1	TGTGCCAGCAGCCTTGACAATGAGCAGTTCTTC	CASSLDNEQFF
TRBV29-1	.	.	12	TRBJ2-5	TGCAGCGTAGCAATACACCAAGAGACCCAGTACTTC	CSVAIHQETQYF
TRBV28	.	.	15	TRBJ1-2	TGTGCCAGCAGTCTCCAGTTCTCCCGGGGCTATGGCTACACCTTC	CASSLQFSRGYGYTF
TRBV28	many	TRBD1	13	TRBJ1-2	TGTGCCAGCAGCCCAGACAGGGCTGGGGGCTACACCTTC	CASSPDRAGGYTF
TRBV7-2	few	.	14	TRBJ1-4	TGTGCCAGCAGCTTGGGCGGACGGAATGAAAAACTGTTTTTT	CASSLGGRNEKLFF
TRBV7-6	few	.	13	TRBJ2-3	TGTGCCAGCAGCTTATTTGGGGGTGATACGCAGTATTTT	CASSLFGGDTQYF
TRBV18	.	.	15	TRBJ2-5	TGTGCCAGCTCCCAAACTGACAGTTTCCAAGAGACCCAGTACTTC	CASSQTDSFQETQYF
TRBV7-8	many	.	15	TRBJ2-7	TGTGCCAGCAGCCCGGCCCCGAGGGTTTGGCACGAGCAGTACTTC	CASSPAPRVWHEQYF
TRBV28	.	.	15	TRBJ1-3	TGTGCCAGCATCATGGGCGGGGACTCTGGAAACACCATATATTTT	CASIMGGDSGNTIYF
TRBV28	many	.	13	TRBJ2-5	TGTGCCAGCTCACAGGCGGCTGATCAGACCCAGTACTTC	CASSQAADQTQYF
TRBV12-3/TRBV12-4	many	.	15	TRBJ2-7	TGTGCCAGCAGCCCCCGGTGGACACCTTCCTACGAGCAGTACTTC	CASSPRWTPSYEQYF
TRBV11-2	many	.	13	TRBJ1-1	TGTGCCAGCAGTAGCGACGGGAACACTGAAGCTTTCTTT	CASSSDGNTEAFF
TRBV7-6	.	TRBD1	14	TRBJ1-3	TGTGCCAGCAGTAAGACAGGGTCTGGAAACACCATATATTTT	CASSKTGSGNTIYF
TRBV6-5	many	.	14	TRBJ2-2	TGTGCCAGCAGTTACGCAGGGAAGAGCGGGGAGCTGTTTTTT	CASSYAGKSGELFF
TRBV7-9	few	.	15	TRBJ2-6	TGTGCCAGCAGCTCGGAGGGAGCTGGGGCCAACGTCCTGACTTTC	CASSSEGAGANVLTF
TRBV12-3/TRBV12-4	few	.	12	TRBJ1-5	TGTGCCAGCAGCCGTCCTCGACGCCCCCAGCATTTT	CASSRPRRPQHF
TRBV5-1	few	TRBD2	17	TRBJ2-2	TGCGCCAGCAGCTCCCCTCGGACTAGCGGAAACACCGGGGAGCTGTTTTTT	CASSSPRTSGNTGELFF
TRBV10-3	.	TRBD2	13	TRBJ2-5	TGTGCCGCGGGAGGGACAGACCAAGAGACCCAGTACTTC	CAAGGTDQETQYF
TRBV20-1	.	.	13	TRBJ2-3	TGCAGTGCCCCGGGACTCATTGGAGATACGCAGTATTTT	CSAPGLIGDTQYF
TRBV7-2	.	.	15	TRBJ1-1	TGTGCCAGCAGCACCTTTAACGACATGAACACTGAAGCTTTCTTT	CASSTFNDMNTEAFF
TRBV28	few	.	15	TRBJ2-7	TGTGCCAGCAGCTTCGGTAATCCGGGCACCTACGAGCAGTACTTC	CASSFGNPGTYEQYF
TRBV6-6	many	.	13	TRBJ1-2	TGTGCCAGCAGCTTCGACAGTAACTATGGCTACACCTTC	CASSFDSNYGYTF
TRBV28	many	.	13	TRBJ1-4	TGTGCCAGCAGCCGGGCCGTTAATGAAAAACTGTTTTTT	CASSRAVNEKLFF
TRBV7-2	.	.	15	TRBJ1-6	TGTGCCAGCAGCTTAGGTCAGGGGCTAAGTTCACCCCTCCACTTT	CASSLGQGLSSPLHF
TRBV10-1	.	.	16	TRBJ2-1	TGCGCCAGCAGCCTCGCGACAGGCATAACCTACAATGAGCAGTTCTTC	CASSLATGITYNEQFF
TRBV18	many	TRBD1	15	TRBJ2-7	TGTGCCAGCTCCTCAACAGGGGGATCGACCCACGAGCAGTACTTC	CASSSTGGSTHEQYF
TRBV29-1	few	.	13	TRBJ2-6	TGCAGCGTGTGGGATACTGGGGCCAACGTCCTGACTTTC	CSVWDTGANVLTF